This T cell receptor (beta chain) was recorded in a study of CD4 T cells in relation to SARS-CoV-2 and coronaviruses. About the study: The HLA restriction of the shared crossreactive spike epitopes was mapped. Overall study findings and caveats: Each donor contributed either pre-pandemic or post-infection samples, not both. No crossreactivity against non-spike viral proteins was tested here.

This clone was found a few times. Its antigen is not identified. The protocol was immunoSEQ multiplex PCR, while the TCRdb copy is restricted to in-frame clones and leaves out a portion. The table lists tens of thousands of clones, just under 70% of them singletons, with around 20% in the top ten. The V end was cut by 4 bases, the J end by 7 bases, with 14 bases between. The germline gives CDR1 SGHVS, CDR2 FNYEAQ. The CDR3 loop spans 15 amino acids. The unexposed donors gave CD4+ T cells in about 2011-2018, prior to COVID-19. Isolation of CD4+ T cells took place after around 11 days in culture. PBMCs were plated at a few million per well in IL-2-containing medium.

The sequencing input was CD4+ T cells from PBMCs, cultured in vitro. The receptor comes from a human donor in good health. V usage is TRBV7-6 and J usage is TRBJ1-6; possible D gene TRBD1, 5 bases. The CDR3 here is CASSSGGSLNSPLHF. Here the CDR3 DNA reads TGTGCCAGCAGCTCTGGGGGATCCCTGAATTCACCCCTCCACTTT.